These 25 T cell receptor delta chains were all obtained from the same sample, sequenced in a study of gamma-delta chains in newborns, infants, children. TCRdb reapplied CATT to the reads. This sample carries about 2,300 delta-chain clones, 6.5% to 8.5% of them seen once, and the ten largest clones take around 15%. Sequencing input: blood. Every receptor here comes from a child who was a newborn, infant or young child, either healthy, febrile or measles-vaccinated (not recorded which).

This clone has more than one count but fewer than ten. TCRdb has a much larger clone's protein, which differs at residue 12 from the translation of this DNA, likely because of a read error; what is shown is the protein translated from the DNA. The J gene is TRDJ3, the V gene TRDV2, with D perhaps matching TRDD3 (6 bases). Germline values: CDR1 GEAIGNYY, CDR2 EKD. The CDR3 runs 18 residues. The CDR3 DNA sequence: TGTGCCTGTGACACCGGGGGTTACAGCTCCTGGGGCACCCGACAGATGTTTTTC. Residues: CACDTGGYSSWGTRQMFF.

This clone is categorized as large. The same CDR3 arises from other DNA sequences in this sample as well. Written as DNA, the CDR3 is TGTGCCTGTGACGACCTGGGGTCCCCGAGCTCCTGGGACACCCGACAGATGTTTTTC. Translated: CACDDLGSPSSWDTRQMFF. The gene calls are TRDV2 and TRDJ3, with a weak D call TRDD3 (6 bases). Deletions cut 3 bases from V and 0 bases from J, with 17 bases between. CDR1 and CDR2 from the germline V gene are GEAIGNYY and EKD. This CDR3 spans 19 amino acids.

This clone counts as medium-sized (0.01 to 0.1%). A much bigger clone sits one base away, suggesting this may be a read error. The rearrangement joins TRDV2 to TRDJ2; no clear D. Germline V gene lookup returns CDR1 GEAIGNYY and CDR2 EKD. The CDR3 is made up of 15 amino acids. The V end was cut by 3 bases, the J end by 4 bases, with 14 bases between. CDR3 protein: CACDPLWDPTAQLFF. For the CDR3, the DNA is TGTGCCTGTGACCCACTGTGGGACCCGACAGCACAACTCTTCTTT.

Remarks on this clone: This likely reflects a read error, since a far larger clone is one base away. This sequence joins TRDV2 and TRDJ1; no clear D gene. This CDR3 contains 16 residues. Germline V gives CDR1 GEAIGNYY, CDR2 EKD. V was shortened by 3 bases and J by 1 base, with 17 bases between the two germline ends. In DNA, the CDR3 is TGTGCCTGTGACGGTCTGGTAGGACTGTGCACCGATAAACTCATCTTT. It encodes CACDGLVGLCTDKLIF.

This clone was recorded once. The chain joins TRDV2 to TRDJ2, with 11 bases matching TRDD3. Germline V gene sequence: CDR1 GEAIGNYY, CDR2 EKD. With 7 bases clipped from V and 15 bases from J, the junction kept 21 bases outside the gene matches. This CDR3 has 16 residues. The CDR3 bases are TGTGCCTGGGTCAGAGACTGGGGGATAGTGACAGCAAAAATCTTCTTT. Protein sequence: CAWVRDWGIVTAKIFF.

About this clone itself: This likely came from a read error, as a far larger clone is one base away. V is TRDV2 and J is TRDJ3; 10 nucleotides match TRDD3. The ends lost 2 bases at V and 2 bases at J; junction bases unmatched: 2. Per germline, CDR1 GEAIGNYY and CDR2 EKD. There are 17 residues in the CDR3. The CDR3 protein is CACDILGDPWDTRQMFF. In DNA, the CDR3 is TGTGCCTGTGACATACTGGGGGATCCCTGGGACACCCGACAGATGTTTTTC.

The chain joins TRDV2 to TRDJ1; tentatively, D is TRDD3 (6 bases). V was clipped by 1 base and J by 0 bases, with 26 bases between them. This CDR3 is built from 20 residues. CDR1 and CDR2 (germline): GEAIGNYY, EKD. For the CDR3, the DNA is TGTGCCTGTGACACTTTGCCTGGGGAATGGACGAAACAGTACACCGATAAACTCATCTTT. Amino acid sequence: CACDTLPGEWTKQYTDKLIF.

This clone has only a few counts. For this DNA, TCRdb reports the protein of a much larger clone, which diverges at residue 4, most likely from a read error; the protein presented here is translated directly from the DNA. The rearrangement joins TRDV2 to TRDJ1, with D maybe TRDD2 (5 bases). The germline CDR1 and CDR2 sequences are GEAIGNYY and EKD. The CDR3 extends over 17 amino acids. CDR3 protein: CACGTVLYKTTTDKLIF. The CDR3 nucleotides read TGTGCCTGTGGCACCGTCCTATACAAAACTACCACCGATAAACTCATCTTT.

On this clone itself: Only one base separates this from a far larger clonotype, so it likely reflects a read error. This specimen includes other DNA sequences encoding the same CDR3. The rearrangement links TRDV2 to TRDJ2; the D is unclear. With 3 bases removed from V and 1 base from J, the gap between germline ends came to 17 bases. Germline V gene data show CDR1 as GEAIGNYY and CDR2 as EKD. The CDR3 is 17 residues long. The DNA of the CDR3 is TGTGCCTGTGACGGCGTTGGCCCCTCCTTTTTGACAGCACAACTCTTCTTT. It encodes CACDGVGPSFLTAQLFF.

To note about this clone: A read error likely explains why the TCRdb protein, taken from a much larger clone, differs from this DNA's translation at residue 5; the protein shown is translated from the DNA. The chain combines TRDV2 with TRDJ1; 9 nucleotides match TRDD3. The V segment lost 2 bases and the J segment 1 base; nucleotides outside the gene matches: 4. The CDR3 is made up of 15 amino acids. Germline lookup yields CDR1 GEAIGNYY and CDR2 EKD. CDR3 protein: CACDIVGIRTDKLIF. DNA of the CDR3: TGTGCCTGTGACATCGTGGGGATACGCACCGATAAACTCATCTTT.

This clone was found a few times. A far larger clone is only one base removed, so a read error is likely. The sample has other DNA sequences that encode this CDR3 too. V gene TRDV2 combines with J gene TRDJ3; 12 nucleotides line up with TRDD3. The CDR3 is 22 amino acids. Germline assignment: CDR1 GEAIGNYY and CDR2 EKD. DNA of the CDR3: TGTGCCTGTGACCATGTCATTACTGGGGGATACAACTTTCGCTGGGACACCCGACAGATGTTCTTC. Protein product: CACDHVITGGYNFRWDTRQMFF.

Note on this clone: TCRdb's protein does not match the DNA translation at residue 9; the protein provided is translated from the DNA. The rearrangement uses TRDV2 and TRDJ1, with D tentatively TRDD3 (6 bases). Germline CDR1 reads GEAIGNYY; CDR2 reads EKD. V dropped 3 bases and J dropped 8 bases, with 21 bases sitting between them. This CDR3 region has 15 residues. The CDR3 bases are TGTGCCTGTGACGCCGTCGGGGGAGACACCGCAAAACTCATCTTT. Amino acids: CACDAVGGDTAKLIF.

This clone came up a few times. This may be a read error: a much more frequent sequence differs by one nucleotide. The V and J genes are TRDV2 and TRDJ3; D may be TRDD3 (5 bases). CDR3 length: 16 amino acids. Germline V CDR1 and CDR2: GEAIGNYY, EKD. The CDR3 DNA sequence: TGTGCCTGTGACAGTATAGGCTCCTGGGACACCCGAAAGATGTTTTTC. This gives the protein CACDSIGSWDTRKMFF.

About this clone itself: At one boundary the junction diverges from the germline segment, which might be a read error. This CDR3 is also generated by other DNA sequences in the sample. V gene TRDV2 combines with J gene TRDJ3; TRDD3 matches at 13 bases. The CDR3 spans 23 residues. Germline V gene lookup returns CDR1 GEAIGNYY and CDR2 EKD. In DNA, the CDR3 is TGTGCCCGTGACAGCTTAAACCTACTGGGGGATACGCCGAGCTCCTGGGACACCCGACAGATGTTTTTC. Amino acids: CARDSLNLLGDTPSSWDTRQMFF.

The sample holds a few counts of this clone. TCRdb's listed protein matches a much larger clone and diverges from this DNA's translation at residue 16, likely through a read error; the protein shown comes from the DNA. V is TRDV2 and J is TRDJ3; 9 nucleotides agree with TRDD3. Germline-derived CDR1 and CDR2 are GEAIGNYY and EKD. The CDR3 contains 18 residues. CDR3 region: CACDVLGDSSWDTRQVFF. The CDR3, as DNA: TGTGCCTGTGACGTACTGGGGGACAGCTCCTGGGACACCCGACAGGTGTTTTTC.

A note on this clone: For this DNA, TCRdb reports the protein of a much larger clone, which diverges at residue 6, most likely from a read error; the protein presented here is translated directly from the DNA. The J gene is TRDJ3, the V gene TRDV2; possible D gene TRDD3, 6 bases. Germline V CDR1 and CDR2: GEAIGNYY, EKD. With 3 bases removed from V and 0 bases from J, the gap between germline ends came to 14 bases. This CDR3 contains 18 residues. CDR3 region: CACDVPGDPSWDTRQMFF. CDR3 in DNA: TGTGCCTGTGACGTACCGGGGGACCCCTCCTGGGACACCCGACAGATGTTTTTC.

This clone rates as medium-sized. A much larger clone differs from this one at a single base, so this may be a read error. The chain uses TRDV2 and TRDJ1; weak D call: TRDD3 (6 bases). Germline-derived CDR1 and CDR2 are GEAIGNYY and EKD. This CDR3 comprises 18 residues. V was pared by 0 bases and J by 2 bases, with 21 bases between. Here the CDR3 DNA reads TGTGCCTGTGACACCGTTAGGGATAGACTGAGAGAGACCGATAAACTCATCTTT. Translated, it gives CACDTVRDRLRETDKLIF.

This clone came up a few times. A read error likely explains why the TCRdb protein, taken from a much larger clone, differs from this DNA's translation at residue 15; the protein shown is translated from the DNA. J is TRDJ3 and V is TRDV2, with 12 bases identical to TRDD3. The CDR3 totals 19 residues. Per the germline V gene, CDR1 is GEAIGNYY and CDR2 is EKD. The CDR3 region is CACDTVTGGYSWDTQQMFF. The CDR3, as DNA: TGTGCCTGTGACACCGTAACTGGGGGATACTCCTGGGACACCCAACAGATGTTTTTC.

This clone is labeled large. This chain joins TRDV1 and TRDJ1; 9 nucleotides align to TRDD3. Per germline, CDR1 TSWWSYY and CDR2 QGS. V lost 4 bases, J lost 1 base, and 31 bases stayed unmatched. CDR3 length: 24 residues. The CDR3 DNA sequence: TGTGCTCTTGGGGGTCTACGCCCATGCCTCATACTGGGGGACGCAAACCAGTGCACCGATAAACTCATCTTT. Amino acids: CALGGLRPCLILGDANQCTDKLIF.

This clone was found a few times. A read error likely explains this, since a far larger clone differs by one base. The chain couples TRDV2 to TRDJ3, with 12 positions matching TRDD3. Looked up from germline, CDR1 is GEAIGNYY and CDR2 is EKD. V shed 3 bases and J 3 bases; nucleotides not matched to a gene: 17. This CDR3 has 22 residues. CDR3 sequence: CACDHAITGGYNFRWDTRQMFF. In DNA form, the CDR3 reads TGTGCCTGTGACCATGCCATTACTGGGGGATACAACTTTCGCTGGGACACCCGACAGATGTTTTTC.

In the case of this clone: Being one base from a much bigger clone, this may be a read error. The sample holds other DNA sequences that translate to the same CDR3. The chain recombines TRDV2 with TRDJ2; 11 bases match TRDD3. The CDR3 sequence is 16 residues long. CDR1 is GEAIGNYY and CDR2 is EKD in the germline V gene. CDR3 DNA: TGTGCCCGTGACTCACTGGGGGATACTTTGACAGCACAACTCTTCTTT. It is translated as CARDSLGDTLTAQLFF.

There are a few counts of this clone. TCRdb has a much larger clone's protein, which differs at residue 5 from the translation of this DNA, likely because of a read error; what is shown is the protein translated from the DNA. This chain joins TRDV2 and TRDJ3, with 8 bases matching TRDD3. CDR3 length equals 18 residues. The V segment lost 3 bases and the J segment 1 base; nucleotides outside the gene matches: 7. In germline, CDR1 is GEAIGNYY, CDR2 EKD. CDR3 in DNA: TGTGCCTGTGACGCCGTGCTGGGGGAGTCCTGGGACACCCGACAGATGTTTTTC. Translated: CACDAVLGESWDTRQMFF.

A remark on this clone: TCRdb assigns this DNA the protein of a much larger clone, which departs from its translation at residue 4; this likely reflects a read error, and the protein shown comes from translating the DNA. The chain links TRDV2 to TRDJ3, with 11 bases that match TRDD3. The CDR3 runs to 19 residues. From germline, CDR1 is GEAIGNYY and CDR2 EKD. The CDR3 spells CACNTVTGGYSWDTRQMFF. CDR3 nucleotide sequence: TGTGCCTGTAACACCGTAACTGGGGGATACTCCTGGGACACCCGACAGATGTTTTTC.

This clone was picked up a small number of times. TCRdb has a much larger clone's protein, which differs at residue 13 from the translation of this DNA, likely because of a read error; what is shown is the protein translated from the DNA. V and J are TRDV2 and TRDJ3; 10 bases match TRDD3. The CDR3 contains 20 residues. V lost 2 bases, J lost 5 bases, and 14 bases stayed unmatched. The germline CDR1 and CDR2 sequences are GEAIGNYY and EKD. As DNA, the CDR3 is TGTGCCTGTGACAAACTGGGGGATTACGGCCGATCCCGGGACACCCGACAGATGTTTTTC. Encoded protein: CACDKLGDYGRSRDTRQMFF.

By share of the sample, this clone is medium-sized. V and J are TRDV2 and TRDJ2; 9 bases agree with TRDD3. This CDR3 region has 19 residues. In germline, CDR1 is GEAIGNYY, CDR2 EKD. After removal of 0 bases from V and 4 bases from J, the junction contained 14 bases not matched to a gene. Written as DNA, the CDR3 is TGTGCCTGTGACACCGTCGGGGGATACTCGGCCGGGGCGACAGCACAACTCTTCTTT. It encodes CACDTVGGYSAGATAQLFF.